This T cell receptor (beta chain) was captured in a study of shared clonotypes between healthy human individuals. The germline V gene encodes CDR1 GTSNPN and CDR2 SVGIG (reference sequence). This CDR3 has 15 amino acids. Trimming took 5 bases from V and 6 from J, leaving 22 bases between them. Sequenced by immunoSEQ multiplex PCR; TCRdb stores in-frame clones only, minus some. Of 1.5 million to 2.5 million clones detected, approximately 94% appear once; the ten largest clones hold more than 0.9%. It was CD45RO-negative cells, positively selected for CCR7, that made up naive CD8 cells, with terminally differentiated effector memory CD45RA+ cells excluded.

Sequencing used naive CD8+ T cells sorted from blood. The chain couples TRBV30 to TRBJ1-2; the D gene is possibly TRBD1 (6 bases). This receptor was identified in a man aged 18 to 29 in good health. CDR3 sequence: CAWGKYRVGEDGYTF. The CDR3 coding sequence is TGTGCCTGGGGTAAATACAGGGTGGGAGAAGATGGCTACACCTTC.